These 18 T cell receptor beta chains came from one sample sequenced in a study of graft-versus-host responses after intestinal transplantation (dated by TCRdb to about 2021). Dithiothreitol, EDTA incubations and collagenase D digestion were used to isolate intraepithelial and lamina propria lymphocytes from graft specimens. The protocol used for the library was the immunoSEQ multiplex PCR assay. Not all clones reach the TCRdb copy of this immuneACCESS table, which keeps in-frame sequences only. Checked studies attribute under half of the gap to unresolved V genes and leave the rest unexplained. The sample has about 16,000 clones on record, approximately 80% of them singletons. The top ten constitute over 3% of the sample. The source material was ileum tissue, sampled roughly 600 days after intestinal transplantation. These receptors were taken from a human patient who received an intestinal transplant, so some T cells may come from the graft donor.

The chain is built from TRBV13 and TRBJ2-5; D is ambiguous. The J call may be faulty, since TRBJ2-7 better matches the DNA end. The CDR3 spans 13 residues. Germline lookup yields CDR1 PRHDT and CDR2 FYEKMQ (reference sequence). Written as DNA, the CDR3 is TGTGCCAGCAGCTTAGGCACGGCCTACGAGCAGTACTTC. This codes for CASSLGTAYEQYF.

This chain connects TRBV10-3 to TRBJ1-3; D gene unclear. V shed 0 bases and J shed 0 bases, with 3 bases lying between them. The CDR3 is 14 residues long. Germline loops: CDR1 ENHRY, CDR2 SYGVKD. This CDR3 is CAISESGSGNTIYF. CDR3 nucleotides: TGTGCCATCAGTGAGTCGGGCTCTGGAAACACCATATATTTT.

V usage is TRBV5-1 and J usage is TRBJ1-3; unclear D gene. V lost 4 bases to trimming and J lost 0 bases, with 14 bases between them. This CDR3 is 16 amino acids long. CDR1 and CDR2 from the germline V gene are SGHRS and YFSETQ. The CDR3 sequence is CASSPAARRSGNTIYF. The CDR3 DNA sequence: TGCGCCAGCAGCCCTGCAGCACGGCGCTCTGGAAACACCATATATTTT.

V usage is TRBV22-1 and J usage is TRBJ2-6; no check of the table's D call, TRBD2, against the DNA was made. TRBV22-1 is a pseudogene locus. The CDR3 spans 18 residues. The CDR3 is CPGRHLGKRTKAGQLLTF. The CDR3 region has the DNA TGTCCTGGGAGGCATCTCGGAAAGCGAACAAAGGCGGGCCAACTCCTGACTTTC.

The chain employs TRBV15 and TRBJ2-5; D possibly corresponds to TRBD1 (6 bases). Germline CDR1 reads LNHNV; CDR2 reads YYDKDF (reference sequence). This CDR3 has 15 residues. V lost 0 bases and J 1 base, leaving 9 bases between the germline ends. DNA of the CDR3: TGTGCCACCAGCAGAGAATGGACAGCCCAAGAGACCCAGTACTTC. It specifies CATSREWTAQETQYF.

Written as DNA, the CDR3 is TGTGCCAGTAGTTCCACAGGGGCTAAGATAGGTGGCTACACCTTC. The encoded protein is CASSSTGAKIGGYTF. The rearrangement uses TRBV19 and TRBJ1-2; 7 bases are shared with TRBD1. CDR1 is LNHDA and CDR2 is SQIVND in the germline V gene (reference sequence). This CDR3 is 15 amino acids long. J gave up 7 bases and V 5 bases, and 13 bases lay outside the gene matches.

CDR3 in DNA: TGTGCCAGCAGCACCCGGACAGCCTATGGCTACACCTTC. Amino acids: CASSTRTAYGYTF. J is TRBJ1-2 and V is TRBV11-2; possible D gene TRBD1, 6 bases. CDR1 is SGHAT, CDR2 FQNNGV, per germline. V shed 5 bases and J shed 4 bases, with 11 bases lying between them. This CDR3 region has 13 residues. Variable domain in full (rest from reference TRBV11-2 and TRBJ1-2): EAGVAQSPRYKIIEKRQSVAFWCNPISGHATLYWYQQILGQGPKLLIQFQNNGVVDDSQLPKDRFSAERLKGVDSTLKIQPAKLEDSAVYLCASSTRTAYGYTFGSGTRLTVV.

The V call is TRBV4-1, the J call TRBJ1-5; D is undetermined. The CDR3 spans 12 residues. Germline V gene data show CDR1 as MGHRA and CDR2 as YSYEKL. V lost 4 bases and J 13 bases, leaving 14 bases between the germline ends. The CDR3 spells CASSPDGRIQHF. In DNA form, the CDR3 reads TGCGCCAGCAGCCCGGACGGGAGGATTCAGCATTTT.

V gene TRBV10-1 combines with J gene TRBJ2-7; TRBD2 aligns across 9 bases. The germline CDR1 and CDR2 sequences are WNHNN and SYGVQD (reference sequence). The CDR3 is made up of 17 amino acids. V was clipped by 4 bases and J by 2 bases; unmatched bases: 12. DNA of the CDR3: TGCGCCAGCAGTGTCTATCTAGCGGGGCTTAGCACCTACGAGCAGTACTTC. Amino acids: CASSVYLAGLSTYEQYF.

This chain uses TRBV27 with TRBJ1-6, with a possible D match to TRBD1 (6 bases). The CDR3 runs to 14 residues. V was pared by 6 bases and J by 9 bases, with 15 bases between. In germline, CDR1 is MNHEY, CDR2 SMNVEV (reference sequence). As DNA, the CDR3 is TGTGCCAGCAGCTACAGGGCCGGCGGTTCACCCCTCCACTTT. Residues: CASSYRAGGSPLHF.

The CDR3 is CASCTGFNYEQYF. In DNA, the CDR3 is TGTGCCAGTTGTACAGGGTTCAACTACGAGCAGTACTTC. The rearrangement uses TRBV6-1 and TRBJ2-7; weak D call: TRBD1 (6 bases). This CDR3 spans 13 amino acids. Germline CDR1 MNHNS, CDR2 SASEGT. Trimming left V 9 bases short and J 3 bases short, with 15 bases between.

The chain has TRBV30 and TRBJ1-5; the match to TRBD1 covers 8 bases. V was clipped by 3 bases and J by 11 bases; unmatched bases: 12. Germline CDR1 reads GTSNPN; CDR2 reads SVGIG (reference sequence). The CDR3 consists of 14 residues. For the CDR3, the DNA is TGTGCCTGGAGCGTGGGACAGGTTGGTTCGGCCCAGCATTTT. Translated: CAWSVGQVGSAQHF.

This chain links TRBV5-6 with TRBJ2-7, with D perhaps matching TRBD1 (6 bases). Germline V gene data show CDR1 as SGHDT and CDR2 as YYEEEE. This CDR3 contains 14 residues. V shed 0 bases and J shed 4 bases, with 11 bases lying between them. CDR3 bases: TGTGCCAGCAGCTTGGCCGACAGGTTTTACGAGCAGTACTTC. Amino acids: CASSLADRFYEQYF.

Here the CDR3 reads CASSLFARQEEGFYSNQPQHF. DNA of the CDR3: TGTGCCAGCAGCTTATTCGCACGACAGGAGGAGGGTTTTTATAGCAATCAGCCCCAGCATTTT. The chain joins TRBV7-6 to TRBJ1-5; possibly TRBD1 for D (6 bases). The CDR3 totals 21 residues. Germline assignment: CDR1 SGHVS and CDR2 FNYEAQ. V shed 2 bases and J shed 0 bases, with 26 bases lying between them.

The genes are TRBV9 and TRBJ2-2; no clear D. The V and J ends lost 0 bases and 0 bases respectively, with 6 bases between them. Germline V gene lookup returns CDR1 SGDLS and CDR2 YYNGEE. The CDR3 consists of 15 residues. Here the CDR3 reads CASSVVASNTGELFF. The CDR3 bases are TGTGCCAGCAGCGTAGTGGCTTCGAACACCGGGGAGCTGTTTTTT.

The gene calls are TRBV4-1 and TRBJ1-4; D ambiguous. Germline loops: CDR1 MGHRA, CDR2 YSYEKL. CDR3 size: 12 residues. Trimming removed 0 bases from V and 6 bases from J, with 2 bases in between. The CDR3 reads CASSQEDEKLFF. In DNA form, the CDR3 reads TGCGCCAGCAGCCAAGAGGATGAAAAACTGTTTTTT.

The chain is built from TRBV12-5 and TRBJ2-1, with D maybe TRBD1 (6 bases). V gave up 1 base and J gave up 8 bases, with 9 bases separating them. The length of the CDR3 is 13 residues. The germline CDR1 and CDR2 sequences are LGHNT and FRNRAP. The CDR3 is CASGLDQGYEQFF. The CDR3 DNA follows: TGTGCTAGTGGTTTGGACCAGGGGTATGAGCAGTTCTTC.

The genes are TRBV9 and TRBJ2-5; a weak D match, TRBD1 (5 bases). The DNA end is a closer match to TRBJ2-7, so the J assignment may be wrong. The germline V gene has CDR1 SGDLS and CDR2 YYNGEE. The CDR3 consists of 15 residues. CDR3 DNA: TGTGCCAGCAGCGTTCAGGGTTTAGACTCCTACGAGCAGTACTTC. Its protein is CASSVQGLDSYEQYF.